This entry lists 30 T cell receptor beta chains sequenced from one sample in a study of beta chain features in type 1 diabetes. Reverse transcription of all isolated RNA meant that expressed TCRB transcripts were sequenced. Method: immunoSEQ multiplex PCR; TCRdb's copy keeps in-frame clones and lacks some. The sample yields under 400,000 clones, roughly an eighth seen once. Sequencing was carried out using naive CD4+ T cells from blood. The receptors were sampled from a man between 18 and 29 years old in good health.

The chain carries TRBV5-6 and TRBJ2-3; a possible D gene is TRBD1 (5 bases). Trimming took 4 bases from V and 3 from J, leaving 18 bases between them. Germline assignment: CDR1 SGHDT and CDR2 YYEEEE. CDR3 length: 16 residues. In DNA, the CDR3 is TGTGCCAGCAGCGTTGACAGAACAACCCCAACAGATACGCAGTATTTT. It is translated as CASSVDRTTPTDTQYF.

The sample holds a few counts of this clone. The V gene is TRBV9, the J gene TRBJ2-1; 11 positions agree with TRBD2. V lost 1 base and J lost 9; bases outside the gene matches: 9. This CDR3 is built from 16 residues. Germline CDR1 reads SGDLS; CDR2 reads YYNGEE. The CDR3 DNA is TGTGCCAGCAGCGTACCCGGGCTAGCGGGAGGAGGTGAGCAGTTCTTC. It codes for CASSVPGLAGGGEQFF. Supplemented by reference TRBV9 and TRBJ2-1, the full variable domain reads DSGVTQTPKHLITATGQRVTLRCSPRSGDLSVYWYQQSLDQGLQFLIQYYNGEERAKGNILERFSAQQFPDLHSELNLSSLELGDSALYFCASSVPGLAGGGEQFFGPGTRLTVL.

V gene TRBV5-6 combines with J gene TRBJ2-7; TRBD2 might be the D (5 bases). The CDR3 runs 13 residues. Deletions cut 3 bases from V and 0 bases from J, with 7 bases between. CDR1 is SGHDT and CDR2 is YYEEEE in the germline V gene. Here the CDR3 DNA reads TGTGCCAGCAGCTCCGGACTCTCCTACGAGCAGTACTTC. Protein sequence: CASSSGLSYEQYF.

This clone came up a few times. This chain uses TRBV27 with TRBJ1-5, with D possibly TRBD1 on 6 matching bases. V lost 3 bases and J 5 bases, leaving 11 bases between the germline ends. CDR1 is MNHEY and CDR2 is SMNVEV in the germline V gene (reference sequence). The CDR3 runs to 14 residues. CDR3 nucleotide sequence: TGTGCCAGCAGTTTGGCAGGGGCTCATCAGCCCCAGCATTTT. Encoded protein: CASSLAGAHQPQHF.

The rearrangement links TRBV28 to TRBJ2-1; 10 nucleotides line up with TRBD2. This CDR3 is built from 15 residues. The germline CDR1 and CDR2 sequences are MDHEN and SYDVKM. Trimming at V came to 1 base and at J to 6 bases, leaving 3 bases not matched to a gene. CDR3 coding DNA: TGTGCCAGCAGTTTATCGACTAGCGGGCGCAATGAGCAGTTCTTC. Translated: CASSLSTSGRNEQFF.

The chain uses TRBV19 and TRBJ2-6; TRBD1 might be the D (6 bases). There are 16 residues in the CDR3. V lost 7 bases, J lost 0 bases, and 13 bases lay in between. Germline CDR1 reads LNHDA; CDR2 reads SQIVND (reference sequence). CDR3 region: CASNKGVASGANVLTF. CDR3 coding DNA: TGTGCCAGTAACAAGGGGGTCGCCTCTGGGGCCAACGTCCTGACTTTC.

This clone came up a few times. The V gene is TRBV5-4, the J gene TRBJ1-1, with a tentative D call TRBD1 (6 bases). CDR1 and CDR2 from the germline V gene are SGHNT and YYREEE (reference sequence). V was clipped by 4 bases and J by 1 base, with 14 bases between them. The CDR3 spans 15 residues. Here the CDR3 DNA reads TGTGCCAGCAGCATGGGGTGGGGGCGGAACACTGAAGCTTTCTTT. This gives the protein CASSMGWGRNTEAFF.

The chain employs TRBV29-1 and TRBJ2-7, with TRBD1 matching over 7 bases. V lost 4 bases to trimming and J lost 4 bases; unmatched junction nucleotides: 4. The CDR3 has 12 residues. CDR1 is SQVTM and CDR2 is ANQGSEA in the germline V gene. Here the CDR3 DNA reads TGCAGCGTTGGAGGGGACAGTTACGAGCAGTACTTC. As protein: CSVGGDSYEQYF.

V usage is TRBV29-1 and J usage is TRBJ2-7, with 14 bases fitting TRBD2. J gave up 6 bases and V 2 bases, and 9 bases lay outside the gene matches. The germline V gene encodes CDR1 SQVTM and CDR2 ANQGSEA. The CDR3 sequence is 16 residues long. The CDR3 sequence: CSVEMMGLAGEFEQYF. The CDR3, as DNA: TGCAGCGTTGAAATGATGGGACTAGCGGGAGAATTCGAGCAGTACTTC.

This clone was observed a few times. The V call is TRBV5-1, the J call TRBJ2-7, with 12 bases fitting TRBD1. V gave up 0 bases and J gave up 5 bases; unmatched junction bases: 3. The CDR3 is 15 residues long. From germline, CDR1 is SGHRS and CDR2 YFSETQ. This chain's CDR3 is CASSLGGTGGHEQYF. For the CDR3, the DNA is TGCGCCAGCAGCTTGGGAGGGACAGGGGGCCACGAGCAGTACTTC.

CDR3 coding DNA: TGTGCCTGGGGCCGGACAGGGGAATGGCAGCCCCAGCATTTT. Its protein is CAWGRTGEWQPQHF. The chain recombines TRBV30 with TRBJ1-5; 9 nucleotides agree with TRBD1. The CDR3 has 14 residues. Germline-derived CDR1 and CDR2 are GTSNPN and SVGIG (reference sequence). Trimming removed 5 bases from V and 7 bases from J; junction bases left unmatched: 9. Together with reference TRBV30 and TRBJ1-5, the CDR3 gives the full variable domain: SQTIHQWPATLVQPVGSPLSLECTVEGTSNPNLYWYRQAAGRGLQLLFYSVGIGQISSEVPQNLSASRPQDRQFILSSKKLLLSDSGFYLCAWGRTGEWQPQHFGDGTRLSIL.

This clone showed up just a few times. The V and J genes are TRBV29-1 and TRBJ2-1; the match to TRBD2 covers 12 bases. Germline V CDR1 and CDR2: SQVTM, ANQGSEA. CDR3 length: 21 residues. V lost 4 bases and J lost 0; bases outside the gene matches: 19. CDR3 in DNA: TGCAGCGTTGCTAAAAATATGGCTAGCGGGAGGGCCGGGGGCTCCTACAATGAGCAGTTCTTC. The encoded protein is CSVAKNMASGRAGGSYNEQFF.

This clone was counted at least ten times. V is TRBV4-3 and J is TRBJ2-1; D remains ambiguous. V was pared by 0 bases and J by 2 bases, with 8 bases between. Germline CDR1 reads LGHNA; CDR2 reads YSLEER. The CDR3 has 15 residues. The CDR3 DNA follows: TGCGCCAGCAGCCAAGAATGGCTAGCCTACAATGAGCAGTTCTTC. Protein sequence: CASSQEWLAYNEQFF.

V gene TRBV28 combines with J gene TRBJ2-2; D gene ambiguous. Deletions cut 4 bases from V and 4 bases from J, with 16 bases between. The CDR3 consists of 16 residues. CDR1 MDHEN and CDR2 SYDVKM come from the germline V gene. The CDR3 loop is CASSSHVNSFTGELFF. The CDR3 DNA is TGTGCCAGCAGTTCCCATGTGAACAGTTTCACCGGGGAGCTGTTTTTT.

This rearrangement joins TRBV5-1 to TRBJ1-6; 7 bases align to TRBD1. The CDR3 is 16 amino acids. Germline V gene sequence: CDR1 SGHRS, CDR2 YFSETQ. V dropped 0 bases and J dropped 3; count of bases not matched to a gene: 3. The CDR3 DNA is TGCGCCAGCAGCTTGGCGGGGACAGACTATAATTCACCCCTCCACTTT. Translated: CASSLAGTDYNSPLHF.

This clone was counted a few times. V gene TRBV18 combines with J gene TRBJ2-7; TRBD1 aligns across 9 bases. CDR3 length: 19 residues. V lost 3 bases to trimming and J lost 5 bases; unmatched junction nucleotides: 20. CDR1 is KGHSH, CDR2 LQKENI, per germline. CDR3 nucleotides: TGTGCCAGCTCACCGATCCGGCTAATACTTGGACAGGGGTTCGACGAGCAGTACTTC. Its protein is CASSPIRLILGQGFDEQYF.

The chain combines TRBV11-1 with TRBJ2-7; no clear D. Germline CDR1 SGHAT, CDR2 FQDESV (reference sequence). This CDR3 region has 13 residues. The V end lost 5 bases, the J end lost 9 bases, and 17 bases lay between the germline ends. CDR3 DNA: TGTGCCAGCAGCGCCACGTTTCGGTATCGGCAGTACTTC. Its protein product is CASSATFRYRQYF. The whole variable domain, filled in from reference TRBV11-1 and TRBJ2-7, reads EAEVAQSPRYKITEKSQAVAFWCDPISGHATLYWYRQILGQGPELLVQFQDESVVDDSQLPKDRFSAERLKGVDSTLKIQPAELGDSAMYLCASSATFRYRQYFGPGTRLTVT.

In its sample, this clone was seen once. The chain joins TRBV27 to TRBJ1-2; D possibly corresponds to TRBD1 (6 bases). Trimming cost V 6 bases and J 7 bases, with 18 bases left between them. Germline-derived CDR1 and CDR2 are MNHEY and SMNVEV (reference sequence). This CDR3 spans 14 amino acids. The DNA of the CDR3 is TGTGCCAGCAGCGCGGATTACAGGGCGGGTGGCTACACCTTC. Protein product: CASSADYRAGGYTF.

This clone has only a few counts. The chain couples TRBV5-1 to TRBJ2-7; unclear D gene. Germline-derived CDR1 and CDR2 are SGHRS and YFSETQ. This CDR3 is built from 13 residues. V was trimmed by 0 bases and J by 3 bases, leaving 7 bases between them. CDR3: CASSLAVFYEQYF. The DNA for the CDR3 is TGCGCCAGCAGCTTGGCCGTGTTCTACGAGCAGTACTTC.

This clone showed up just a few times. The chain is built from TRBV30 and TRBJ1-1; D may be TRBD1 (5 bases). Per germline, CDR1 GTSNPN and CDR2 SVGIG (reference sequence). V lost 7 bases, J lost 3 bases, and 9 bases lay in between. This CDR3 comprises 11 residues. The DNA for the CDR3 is TGTGCCTCGGGCAGGGACACTGAAGCTTTCTTT. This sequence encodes CASGRDTEAFF.

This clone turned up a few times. CDR3 in amino acids: CASSKARGKAFF. As DNA, the CDR3 is TGTGCCAGCAGCAAGGCCCGGGGGAAAGCTTTCTTT. The rearrangement joins TRBV21-1 to TRBJ1-1. TRBV21-1 is marked as a pseudogene. The CDR3 spans 12 residues.

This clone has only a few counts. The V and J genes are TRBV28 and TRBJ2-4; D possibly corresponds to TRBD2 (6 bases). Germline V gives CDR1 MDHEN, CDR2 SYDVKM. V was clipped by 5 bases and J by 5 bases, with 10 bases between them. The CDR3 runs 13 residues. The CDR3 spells CASSLPGENIQYF. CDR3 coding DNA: TGTGCCAGCAGTCTTCCGGGGGAAAACATTCAGTACTTC. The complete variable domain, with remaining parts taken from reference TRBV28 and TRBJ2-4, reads DVKVTQSSRYLVKRTGEKVFLECVQDMDHENMFWYRQDPGLGLRLIYFSYDVKMKEKGDIPEGYSVSREKKERFSLILESASTNQTSMYLCASSLPGENIQYFGAGTRLSVL.

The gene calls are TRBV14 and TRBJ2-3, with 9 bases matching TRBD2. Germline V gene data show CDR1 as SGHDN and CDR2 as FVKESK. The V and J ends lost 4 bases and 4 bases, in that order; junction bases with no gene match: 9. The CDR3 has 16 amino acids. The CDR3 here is CASSLPAGGRADTQYF. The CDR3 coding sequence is TGTGCCAGCAGCCTTCCAGCGGGAGGCAGGGCAGATACGCAGTATTTT.

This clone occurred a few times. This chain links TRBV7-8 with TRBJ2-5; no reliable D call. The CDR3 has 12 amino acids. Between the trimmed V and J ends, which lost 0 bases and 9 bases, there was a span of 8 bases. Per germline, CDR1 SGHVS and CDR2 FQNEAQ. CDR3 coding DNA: TGTGCCAGCAGCTTAGCGCAGGCTTCCCAGTACTTC. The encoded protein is CASSLAQASQYF.

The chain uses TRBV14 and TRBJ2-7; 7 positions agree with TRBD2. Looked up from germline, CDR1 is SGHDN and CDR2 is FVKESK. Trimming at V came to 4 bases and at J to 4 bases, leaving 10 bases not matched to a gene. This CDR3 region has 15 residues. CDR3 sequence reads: CASSLRTGGGYEQYF. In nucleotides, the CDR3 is TGTGCCAGCAGCCTCCGGACTGGCGGGGGATACGAGCAGTACTTC.

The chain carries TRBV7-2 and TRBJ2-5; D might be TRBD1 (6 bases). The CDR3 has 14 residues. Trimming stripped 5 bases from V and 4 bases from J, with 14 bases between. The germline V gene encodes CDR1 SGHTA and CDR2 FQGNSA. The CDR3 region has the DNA TGTGCCAGCAGCCCGCATCAGGGGCCAGAGACCCAGTACTTC. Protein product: CASSPHQGPETQYF.

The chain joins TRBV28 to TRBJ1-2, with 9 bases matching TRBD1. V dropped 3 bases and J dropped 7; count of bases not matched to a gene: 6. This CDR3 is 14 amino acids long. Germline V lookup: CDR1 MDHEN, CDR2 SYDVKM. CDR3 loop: CASSLGDRAGGYTF. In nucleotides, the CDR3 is TGTGCCAGCAGTTTGGGGGACAGGGCCGGTGGCTACACCTTC.

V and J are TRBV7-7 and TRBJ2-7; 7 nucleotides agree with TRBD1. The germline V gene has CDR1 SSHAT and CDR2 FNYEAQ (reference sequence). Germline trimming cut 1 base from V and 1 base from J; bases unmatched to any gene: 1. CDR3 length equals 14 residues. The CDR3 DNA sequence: TGTGCCAGCAGCTTAGGGGACAGATCCTACGAGCAGTACTTC. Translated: CASSLGDRSYEQYF.

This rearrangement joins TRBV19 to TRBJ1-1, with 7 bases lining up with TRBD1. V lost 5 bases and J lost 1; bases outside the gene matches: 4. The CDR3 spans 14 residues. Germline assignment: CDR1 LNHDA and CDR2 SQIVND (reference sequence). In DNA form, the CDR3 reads TGTGCCAGTAGTTTGGGACAGCCGAACACTGAAGCTTTCTTT. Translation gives CASSLGQPNTEAFF. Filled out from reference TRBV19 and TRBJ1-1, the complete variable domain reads DGGITQSPKYLFRKEGQNVTLSCEQNLNHDAMYWYRQDPGQGLRLIYYSQIVNDFQKGDIAEGYSVSREKKESFPLTVTSAQKNPTAFYLCASSLGQPNTEAFFGQGTRLTVV.

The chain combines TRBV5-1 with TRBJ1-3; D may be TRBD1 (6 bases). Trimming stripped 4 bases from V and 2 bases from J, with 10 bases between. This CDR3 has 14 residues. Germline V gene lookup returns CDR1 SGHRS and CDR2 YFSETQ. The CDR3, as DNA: TGCGCCAGCAGCCCCAGGGGAACTGGAAACACCATATATTTT. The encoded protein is CASSPRGTGNTIYF.